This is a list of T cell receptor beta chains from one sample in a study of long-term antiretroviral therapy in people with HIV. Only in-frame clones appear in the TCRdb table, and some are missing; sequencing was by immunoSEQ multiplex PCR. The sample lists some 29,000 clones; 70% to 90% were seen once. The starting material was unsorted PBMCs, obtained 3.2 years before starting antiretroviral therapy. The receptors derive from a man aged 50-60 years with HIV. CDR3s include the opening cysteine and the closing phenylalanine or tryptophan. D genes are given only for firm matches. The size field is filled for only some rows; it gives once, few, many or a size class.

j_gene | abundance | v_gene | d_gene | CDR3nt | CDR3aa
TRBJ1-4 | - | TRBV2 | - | TGTGCCAGCAGTGTACGGGACGGAAATGAAAAACTGTTTTTT | CASSVRDGNEKLFF
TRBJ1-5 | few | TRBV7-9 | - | TGTGCCAGCAGCCCAAAAGGTCACAATCAGCCCCAGCATTTT | CASSPKGHNQPQHF
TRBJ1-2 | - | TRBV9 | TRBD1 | TGTGCCAGCAGCGTAGAGGTAGGGGGACAGTCTATTAACTATGGCTACACCTTC | CASSVEVGGQSINYGYTF
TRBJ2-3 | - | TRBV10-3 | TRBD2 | TGTGCCATCAGTGAGGATAGGGGACTAGCGGCAGCAGATACGCAGTATTTT | CAISEDRGLAAADTQYF
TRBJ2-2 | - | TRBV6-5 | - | TGTGCCAGCAGCAGGCTAGCGTTGACCGGGGAGCTGTTTTTT | CASSRLALTGELFF
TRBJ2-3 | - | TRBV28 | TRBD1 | TGTGCCAGCAGTCGTCAGGGGGCAGATACGCAGTATTTT | CASSRQGADTQYF
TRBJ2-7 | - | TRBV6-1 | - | TGTGCCAGCACCGAGACAGTCTACGAGCAGTACTTC | CASTETVYEQYF
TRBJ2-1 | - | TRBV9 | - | TGTGCCAGCAGCGTCTGGGGGGCTAGCGATAGCTCCTACAATGAGCAGTTCTTC | CASSVWGASDSSYNEQFF
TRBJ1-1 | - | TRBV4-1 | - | TGCGCCAGCAGCCAAGGAGTGAAGGTATTGAACACTGAAGCTTTCTTT | CASSQGVKVLNTEAFF
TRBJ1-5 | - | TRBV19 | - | TGTGCCAGTAGTCTCACGTGGACCATTAATCAGCCCCAGCATTTT | CASSLTWTINQPQHF
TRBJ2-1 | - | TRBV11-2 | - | TGTGCCAGCAGCTTAAGTGTTATGGATGAGCAGTTCTTC | CASSLSVMDEQFF
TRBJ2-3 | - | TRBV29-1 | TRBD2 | TGCAGCGTGGTTGGGACTAGCGGAAACACAGATACGCAGTATTTT | CSVVGTSGNTDTQYF
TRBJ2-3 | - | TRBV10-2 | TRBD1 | TGCGCCAGCAGGGTAACAGGGGATCCCACAGATACGCAGTATTTT | CASRVTGDPTDTQYF
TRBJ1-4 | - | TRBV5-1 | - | TGCGCCAGCAGCTTGGGGGCTGCTTATCCAGAAAAACTGTTTTTT | CASSLGAAYPEKLFF
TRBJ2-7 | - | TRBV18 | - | TGTGCCAGCTCCCCCGGGCCTACCTACGAGCAGTACTTC | CASSPGPTYEQYF
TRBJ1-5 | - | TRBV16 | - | TGTGCCAGCAGCCAATTGAGGGGGACGGGTCAGCCCCAGCATTTT | CASSQLRGTGQPQHF
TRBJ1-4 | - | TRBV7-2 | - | TGTGCCAGCAGCCTTAGTCCATTAGGGCTGTTTTTT | CASSLSPLGLFF
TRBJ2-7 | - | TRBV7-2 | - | TGTGCCAGCAGCTTAGATAGGGACCGAATCTACGAGCAGTACTTC | CASSLDRDRIYEQYF
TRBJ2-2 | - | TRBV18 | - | TGTGCCAGCTCACCAATGACGGGGGACTCGAACACCGGGGAGCTGTTTTTT | CASSPMTGDSNTGELFF
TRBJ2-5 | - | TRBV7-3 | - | TGTGCCAGCAGCTTAGCAGGGATCCAAGAGACCCAGTACTTC | CASSLAGIQETQYF
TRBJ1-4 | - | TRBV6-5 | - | TGTGCCAGCACCGGGTTCTGGGGAGCTAATGAAAAACTGTTTTTT | CASTGFWGANEKLFF
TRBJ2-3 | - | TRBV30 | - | TGTGCCTGGAGTGTCGGCAGATCGGACTTCACAGATACGCAGTATTTT | CAWSVGRSDFTDTQYF
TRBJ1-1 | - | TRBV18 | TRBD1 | TGTGCCAGCTCACCACCCTGGACAGGGGGCAACACTGAAGCTTTCTTT | CASSPPWTGGNTEAFF
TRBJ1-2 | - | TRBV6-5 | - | TGTGCCAGCAGGGCCAGATACCGCTATGGCTACACCTTC | CASRARYRYGYTF
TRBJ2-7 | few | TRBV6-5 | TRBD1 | TGTGCCAGCAGCTTCCCGGGACAGGGGTACGAGCAGTACTTC | CASSFPGQGYEQYF
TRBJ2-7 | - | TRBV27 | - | TGTGCCACCACCGACAGTGGCGGCGACGAGCAGTACTTC | CATTDSGGDEQYF
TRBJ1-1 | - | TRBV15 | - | TGTGCCACCAGCAGAGGAGGACAGTACACTGAAGCTTTCTTT | CATSRGGQYTEAFF
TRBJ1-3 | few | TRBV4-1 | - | TGCGCCAGCAGCCAAGATGGTGGGGCTCCTGGAAACACCATATATTTT | CASSQDGGAPGNTIYF
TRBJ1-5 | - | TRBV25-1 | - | TGTGCCAGCAGTGAATCGTCTTTCGCGGGCAATCAGCCCCAGCATTTT | CASSESSFAGNQPQHF
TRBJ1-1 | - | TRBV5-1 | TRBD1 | TGCGCCAGCAGCTTTGGAGGGGGCGAAGAGAACACTGAAGCTTTCTTT | CASSFGGGEENTEAFF
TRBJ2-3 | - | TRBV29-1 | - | TGCAGCGTTGCCCCTTCCAGAGATACGCAGTATTTT | CSVAPSRDTQYF
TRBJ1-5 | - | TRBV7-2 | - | TGTGCCAGCAGCTTTACGGCCAGGGGTGGTCAGCCCCAGCATTTT | CASSFTARGGQPQHF
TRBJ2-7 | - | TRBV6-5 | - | TGTGCCAGCAGTTACGGCAAGACTAACTACGAGCAGTACTTC | CASSYGKTNYEQYF
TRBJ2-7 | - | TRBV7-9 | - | TGTGCCAGCAGTGCGGTGGAGGCCATCAGCTCCTACGAGCAGTACTTC | CASSAVEAISSYEQYF
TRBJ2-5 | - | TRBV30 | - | TGTGCCTGGGGGGTAACCCAAGAGACCCAGTACTTC | CAWGVTQETQYF
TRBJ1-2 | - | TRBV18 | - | TGTGCCAGCTCGCGTTCACTGGGTGACTTCAACTATGGCTACACCTTC | CASSRSLGDFNYGYTF
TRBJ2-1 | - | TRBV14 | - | TGTGCCAGCAGCCCGACAGTATACTCCTACAATGAGCAGTTCTTC | CASSPTVYSYNEQFF
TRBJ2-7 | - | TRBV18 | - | TGTGCCAGCTCACCACCGGACATTTACGAGCAGTACTTC | CASSPPDIYEQYF
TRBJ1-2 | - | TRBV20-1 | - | TGCAGTGCTCCTATTCTAGGGGGCTACACCTTC | CSAPILGGYTF
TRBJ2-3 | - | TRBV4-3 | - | TGCGCCAGCAGCCAAGATAAAGGACCCTATAGCACAGATACGCAGTATTTT | CASSQDKGPYSTDTQYF
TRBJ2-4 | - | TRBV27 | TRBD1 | TGTGCCAGCAGTCCTATCATAGCGACAGGGAATGTCAACATTCAGTACTTC | CASSPIIATGNVNIQYF
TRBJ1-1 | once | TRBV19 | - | TGTGCCAGTAGTGGGGGGGTGAACACTGAAGCTTTCTTT | CASSGGVNTEAFF
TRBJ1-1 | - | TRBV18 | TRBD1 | TGTGCCAGCACAGGACAGGCGAACACTGAAGCTTTCTTT | CASTGQANTEAFF
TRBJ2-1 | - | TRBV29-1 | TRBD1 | TGCAGCGTGCGACAGGGGTTCGACAATGAGCAGTTCTTC | CSVRQGFDNEQFF
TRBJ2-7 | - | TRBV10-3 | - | TGTGCCACCCAGGACAGTTCCTACGAGCAGTACTTC | CATQDSSYEQYF
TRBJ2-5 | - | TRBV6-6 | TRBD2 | TGTGCCAGCAGGTCCCGACTAGCGGGGGGGGTGAAGACCCAGTACTTC | CASRSRLAGGVKTQYF
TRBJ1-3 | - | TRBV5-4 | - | TGTGCCAGCAGCTTGCAAACAGGAGGGGACGGAAACACCATATATTTT | CASSLQTGGDGNTIYF
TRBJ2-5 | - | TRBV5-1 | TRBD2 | TGCGCCAGCAGCTTGGCCGGTAGCGGGATACAAGAGACCCAGTACTTC | CASSLAGSGIQETQYF
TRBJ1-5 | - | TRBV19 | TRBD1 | TGTGCCAGTAGTCGTAGACAGGGCGATCAGCCCCAGCATTTT | CASSRRQGDQPQHF
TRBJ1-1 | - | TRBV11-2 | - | TGTGCCAGCACCAAAAGCCGAAGGGCGAACACTGAAGCTTTCTTT | CASTKSRRANTEAFF
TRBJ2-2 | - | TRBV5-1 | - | TGCGCCAGCACTGGTGGCCTTGGGGGCACCGGGGAGCTGTTTTTT | CASTGGLGGTGELFF
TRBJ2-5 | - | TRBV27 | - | TGTGCCAGCAGTTCGGGAGCGGTCGGTGAGACCCAGTACTTC | CASSSGAVGETQYF
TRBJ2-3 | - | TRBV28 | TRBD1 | TGTGCCAGCACCTGGACAGGGAGCACAGATACGCAGTATTTT | CASTWTGSTDTQYF
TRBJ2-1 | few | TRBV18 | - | TGTGCCAGCTCACCGACTGACAGTTACAATGAGCAGTTCTTC | CASSPTDSYNEQFF
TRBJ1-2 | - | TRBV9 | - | TGTGCCAGCAGCATCGGGGGGATTAATGGCTACACCTTC | CASSIGGINGYTF
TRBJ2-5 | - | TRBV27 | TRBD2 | TGTGCCAGCAGTCAAGGACTAGCGGTTTATTTAAGGGAGACCCAGTACTTC | CASSQGLAVYLRETQYF
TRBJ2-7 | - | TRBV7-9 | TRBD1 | TGTGCCAGCAGCTTAGGGACAGGTCTGAACGAGCAGTACTTC | CASSLGTGLNEQYF
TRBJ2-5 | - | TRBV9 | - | TGTGCCAGCAGCGTAGGCCCGCGGCAAGAGACCCAGTACTTC | CASSVGPRQETQYF
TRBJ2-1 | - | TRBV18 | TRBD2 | TGTGCCAGCTCACCCTGGACTAGCGGGGAGAGCTCCTACAATGAGCAGTTCTTC | CASSPWTSGESSYNEQFF
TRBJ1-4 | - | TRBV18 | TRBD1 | TGTGCCAGCTCACCACGCCGGGACAGGCCCGGCGGACTGTTTTTT | CASSPRRDRPGGLFF